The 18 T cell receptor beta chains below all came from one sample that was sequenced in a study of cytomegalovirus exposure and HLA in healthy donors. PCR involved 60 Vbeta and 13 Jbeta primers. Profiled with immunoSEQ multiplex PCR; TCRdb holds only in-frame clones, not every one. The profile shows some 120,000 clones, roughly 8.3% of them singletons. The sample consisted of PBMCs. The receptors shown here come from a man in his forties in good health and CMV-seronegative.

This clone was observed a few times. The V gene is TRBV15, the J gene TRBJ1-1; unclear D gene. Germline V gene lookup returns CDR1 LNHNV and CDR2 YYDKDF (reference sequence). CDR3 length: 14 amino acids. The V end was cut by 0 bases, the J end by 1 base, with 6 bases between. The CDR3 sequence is CATSRDQWNTEAFF. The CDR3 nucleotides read TGTGCCACCAGCAGAGATCAGTGGAACACTGAAGCTTTCTTT.

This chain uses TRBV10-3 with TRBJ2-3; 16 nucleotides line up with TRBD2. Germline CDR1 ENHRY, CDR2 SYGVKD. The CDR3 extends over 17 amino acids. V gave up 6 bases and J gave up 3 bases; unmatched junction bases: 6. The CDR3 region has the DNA TGTGCCATCAGGGGACTAGCGGGGGGGCCGGTGACAGATACGCAGTATTTT. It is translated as CAIRGLAGGPVTDTQYF.

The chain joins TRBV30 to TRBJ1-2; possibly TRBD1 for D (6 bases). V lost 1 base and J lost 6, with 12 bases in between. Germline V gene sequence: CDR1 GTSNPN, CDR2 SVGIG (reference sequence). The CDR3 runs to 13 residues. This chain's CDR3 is CAWSGRGRDGYTF. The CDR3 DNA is TGTGCCTGGAGTGGCAGGGGCAGGGATGGCTACACCTTC.

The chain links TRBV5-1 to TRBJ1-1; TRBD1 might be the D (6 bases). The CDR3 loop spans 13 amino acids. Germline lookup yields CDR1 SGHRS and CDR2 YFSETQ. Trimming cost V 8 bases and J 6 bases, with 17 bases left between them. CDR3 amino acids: CARKKPQGSEAFF. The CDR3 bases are TGCGCCAGAAAGAAACCTCAGGGGTCTGAAGCTTTCTTT.

CDR3 residues: CASSARKRETQYF. For the CDR3, the DNA is TGTGCCAGCAGCGCCAGGAAACGGGAGACCCAGTACTTC. J is TRBJ2-5 and V is TRBV5-4; D call uncertain. CDR1 SGHNT and CDR2 YYREEE come from the germline V gene (reference sequence). V gave up 4 bases and J gave up 5 bases, with 12 bases separating them. This CDR3 contains 13 residues.

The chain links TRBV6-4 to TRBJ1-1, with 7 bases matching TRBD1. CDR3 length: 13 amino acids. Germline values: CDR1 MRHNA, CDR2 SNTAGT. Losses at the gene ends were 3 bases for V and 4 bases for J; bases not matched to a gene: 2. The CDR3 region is CASSEYRGTEAFF. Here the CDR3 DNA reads TGTGCCAGCAGTGAGTACAGGGGCACTGAAGCTTTCTTT.

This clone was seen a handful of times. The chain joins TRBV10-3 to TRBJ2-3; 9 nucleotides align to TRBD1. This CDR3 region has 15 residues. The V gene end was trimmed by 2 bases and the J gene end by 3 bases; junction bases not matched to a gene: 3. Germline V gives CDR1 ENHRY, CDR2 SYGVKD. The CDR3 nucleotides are TGTGCCATCAGTGAGGCGACAGGGGGGACAGATACGCAGTATTTT. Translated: CAISEATGGTDTQYF.

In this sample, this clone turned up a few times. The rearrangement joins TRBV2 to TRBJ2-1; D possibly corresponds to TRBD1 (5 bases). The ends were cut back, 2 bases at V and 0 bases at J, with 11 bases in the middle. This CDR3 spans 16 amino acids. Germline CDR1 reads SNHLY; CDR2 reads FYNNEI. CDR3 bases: TGTGCCAGCAGTGAAAAGGGGCTGAGCTCCTACAATGAGCAGTTCTTC. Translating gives CASSEKGLSSYNEQFF.

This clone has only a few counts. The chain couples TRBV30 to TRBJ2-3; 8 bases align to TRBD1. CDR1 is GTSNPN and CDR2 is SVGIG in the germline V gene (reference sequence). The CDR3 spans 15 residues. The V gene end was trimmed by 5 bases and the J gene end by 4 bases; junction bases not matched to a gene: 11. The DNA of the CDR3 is TGTGCCTGGTCGAAGGCGACAGGGGAGGCAGATACGCAGTATTTT. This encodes CAWSKATGEADTQYF. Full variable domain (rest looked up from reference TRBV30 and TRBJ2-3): SQTIHQWPATLVQPVGSPLSLECTVEGTSNPNLYWYRQAAGRGLQLLFYSVGIGQISSEVPQNLSASRPQDRQFILSSKKLLLSDSGFYLCAWSKATGEADTQYFGPGTRLTVL.

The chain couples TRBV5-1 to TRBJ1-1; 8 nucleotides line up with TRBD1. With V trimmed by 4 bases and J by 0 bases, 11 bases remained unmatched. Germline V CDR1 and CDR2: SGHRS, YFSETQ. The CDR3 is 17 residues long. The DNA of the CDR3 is TGCGCCAGCAGCACGACTTCGACAGGGGCCCTGAACACTGAAGCTTTCTTT. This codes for CASSTTSTGALNTEAFF. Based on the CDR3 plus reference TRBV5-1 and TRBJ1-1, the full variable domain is KAGVTQTPRYLIKTRGQQVTLSCSPISGHRSVSWYQQTPGQGLQFLFEYFSETQRNKGNFPGRFSGRQFSNSRSEMNVSTLELGDSALYLCASSTTSTGALNTEAFFGQGTRLTVV.

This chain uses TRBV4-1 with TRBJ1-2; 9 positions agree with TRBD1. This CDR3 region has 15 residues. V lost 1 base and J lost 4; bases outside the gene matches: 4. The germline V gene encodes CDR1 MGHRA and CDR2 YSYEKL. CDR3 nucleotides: TGCGCCAGCAGCCAAGGTGGGGACAGGGTCTATGGCTACACCTTC. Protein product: CASSQGGDRVYGYTF.

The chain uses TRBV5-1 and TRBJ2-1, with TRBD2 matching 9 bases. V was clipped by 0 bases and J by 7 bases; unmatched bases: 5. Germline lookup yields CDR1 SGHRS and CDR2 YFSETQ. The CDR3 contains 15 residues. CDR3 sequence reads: CASSLATAGGNEQFF. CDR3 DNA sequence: TGCGCCAGCAGCTTGGCAACAGCGGGGGGAAATGAGCAGTTCTTC.

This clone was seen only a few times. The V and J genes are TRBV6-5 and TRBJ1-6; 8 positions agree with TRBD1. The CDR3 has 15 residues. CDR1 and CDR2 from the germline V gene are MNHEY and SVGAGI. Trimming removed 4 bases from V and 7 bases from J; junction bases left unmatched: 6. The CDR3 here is CASSFSDRENSPLHF. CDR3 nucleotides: TGTGCCAGCAGTTTCTCGGACAGGGAAAATTCACCCCTCCACTTT.

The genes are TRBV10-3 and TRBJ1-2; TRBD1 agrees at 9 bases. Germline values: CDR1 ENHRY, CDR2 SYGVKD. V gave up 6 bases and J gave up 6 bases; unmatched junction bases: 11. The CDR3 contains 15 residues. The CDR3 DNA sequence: TGTGCCATCAGCAAGGACAGGGGTCTTCTAAATGGCTACACCTTC. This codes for CAISKDRGLLNGYTF.

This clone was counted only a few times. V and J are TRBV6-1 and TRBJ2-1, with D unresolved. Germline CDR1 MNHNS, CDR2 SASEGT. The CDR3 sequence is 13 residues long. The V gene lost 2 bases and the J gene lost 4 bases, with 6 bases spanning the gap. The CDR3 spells CASSELSYNEQFF. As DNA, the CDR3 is TGTGCCAGCAGTGAATTGAGTTACAATGAGCAGTTCTTC.

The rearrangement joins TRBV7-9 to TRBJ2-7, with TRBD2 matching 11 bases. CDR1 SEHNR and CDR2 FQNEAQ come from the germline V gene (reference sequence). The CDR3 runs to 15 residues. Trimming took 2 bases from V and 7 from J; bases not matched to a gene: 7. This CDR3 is CASSLSSGGIREQYF. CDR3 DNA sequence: TGTGCCAGCAGCTTATCTAGCGGGGGGATACGAGAGCAGTACTTC.

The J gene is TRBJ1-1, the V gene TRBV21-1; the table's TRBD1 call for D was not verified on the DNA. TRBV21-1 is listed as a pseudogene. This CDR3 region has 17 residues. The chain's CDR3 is CASILLRDRGRVTEAFF. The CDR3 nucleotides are TGTGCCAGCATCCTCCTTAGGGACAGGGGGCGAGTCACTGAAGCTTTCTTT.

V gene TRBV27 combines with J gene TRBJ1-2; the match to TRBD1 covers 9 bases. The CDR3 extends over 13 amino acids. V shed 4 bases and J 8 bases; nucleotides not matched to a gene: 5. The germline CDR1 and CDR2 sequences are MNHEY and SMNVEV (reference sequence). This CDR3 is CASSYGTGIGYTF. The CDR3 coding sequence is TGTGCCAGCAGTTATGGGACAGGGATCGGCTACACCTTC.